These 9 T cell receptor beta chains came from one sample sequenced in a study of T cells after yellow fever vaccination. Via MiXCR, TCRdb re-called the 5' RACE reads, giving one row per CDR3 protein. The sample holds around 230,000 distinct CDR3 sequences, less than 7.5% seen once. The sample was CD4+ T cells sorted from PBMCs, taken on the day of the yellow fever booster vaccination. The origin of the receptors is a man younger than 45 who received the YFV17D yellow fever vaccine.

The chain uses TRBV12-3 or TRBV12-4 and TRBJ2-3; D is perhaps TRBD2 (5 bases). The CDR3 runs to 18 residues. In nucleotides, the CDR3 is TGTACCTGCAGTTTAGAGGCGGGTTCGGCGGGCCGCACAGATACGCAGTATTTT. This sequence encodes CTCSLEAGSAGRTDTQYF.

The table lists this clonotype with many counts. The J gene is TRBJ2-5, the V gene TRBV10-2; D unresolved. Deletions cut 7 bases from V and 4 bases from J, with 13 bases between. CDR3 length equals 13 residues. Germline lookup yields CDR1 WSHSY and CDR2 SAAADI. The CDR3 loop reads CASNSPERETQYF. The CDR3 region has the DNA TGCGCCAGCAATTCACCGGAGAGAGAGACCCAGTACTTC.

Only a few counts were recorded for this clonotype. The gene calls are TRBV7-9 and TRBJ2-1; D possibly corresponds to TRBD1 (6 bases). Germline CDR1 reads SEHNR; CDR2 reads FQNEAQ (reference sequence). Trimming cost V 4 bases and J 9 bases, with 19 bases left between them. The CDR3 covers 15 residues. In nucleotides, the CDR3 is TGTGCCAGCAGCTCAGGGGCGGCAGGGGAAAGTGAGCAGTTCTTC. Protein sequence: CASSSGAAGESEQFF.

This clonotype turned up a few times. The V call is TRBV7-3, the J call TRBJ2-2; perhaps TRBD2 as D (5 bases). The length of the CDR3 is 15 residues. CDR1 SGHTA and CDR2 FQGTGA come from the germline V gene. Trimming removed 6 bases at V and 3 bases at J, with 14 bases between. The CDR3 DNA follows: TGTGCCAGCAGTTCGAGGACTGCCCACACCGGGGAGCTGTTTTTT. Translating it yields CASSSRTAHTGELFF.

This clonotype was detected a few times. V is TRBV20-1 and J is TRBJ2-7; 8 nucleotides agree with TRBD1. The CDR3 sequence is 14 residues long. Germline lookup yields CDR1 DFQATT and CDR2 SNEGSKA (reference sequence). Trimming took 3 bases from V and 2 from J; bases not matched to a gene: 6. The CDR3 DNA follows: TGCAGTGCTAGGGCCGGGACAGGACCCTACGAGCAGTACTTC. Its protein is CSARAGTGPYEQYF.

In this sample, this clonotype turned up many times. This sequence joins TRBV20-1 and TRBJ1-1; 8 bases are a match to TRBD1. This CDR3 is 12 amino acids long. The V segment lost 4 bases and the J segment 6 bases; nucleotides outside the gene matches: 4. Germline V gives CDR1 DFQATT, CDR2 SNEGSKA (reference sequence). The CDR3 is CSATGQVAEAFF. The CDR3 DNA follows: TGCAGTGCTACGGGACAGGTAGCTGAAGCTTTCTTT.

This clonotype was detected ten times or more. The J gene is TRBJ2-5, the V gene TRBV20-1; D remains ambiguous. V was pared by 6 bases and J by 5 bases, with 16 bases between. Germline V gene data show CDR1 as DFQATT and CDR2 as SNEGSKA (reference sequence). This CDR3 spans 13 amino acids. The CDR3 spells CSAPGRSWETQYF. In DNA, the CDR3 is TGCAGTGCCCCAGGACGGTCCTGGGAGACCCAGTACTTC.

The CDR3 region is CASSLDRAYNEQFF. In DNA form, the CDR3 reads TGCGCCAGCAGCTTAGACAGAGCCTACAATGAGCAGTTCTTC. The chain carries TRBV5-1 and TRBJ2-1; maybe TRBD1 (5 bases). This CDR3 is built from 14 residues. Germline CDR1 and CDR2: SGHRS and YFSETQ. Trimming left V 2 bases short and J 2 bases short, with 8 bases between.

This clonotype occurred many times. The CDR3: CASSQMRGDLEQYF. In nucleotides, the CDR3 is TGTGCCAGCAGCCAAATGAGGGGGGATCTCGAGCAGTACTTC. V and J are TRBV3-1 and TRBJ2-7; D tentatively fits TRBD1 or TRBD2 (6 bases each). Trimming pared 2 bases from V and 6 bases from J, leaving 14 bases between. Germline V gene sequence: CDR1 LGHDT, CDR2 YNNKEL (reference sequence). The CDR3 is made up of 14 amino acids.